This T cell receptor (beta chain) was captured by sequencing in a study of radiotherapy plus CTLA-4 blockade in lung cancer. The CDR3 has 14 residues. Losses at the gene ends were 5 bases for V and 2 bases for J; bases not matched to a gene: 6. Germline CDR1 is MNHEY and CDR2 is SVGAGI. TCRdb keeps only in-frame clones here, not all; method: immunoSEQ multiplex PCR. The sample shows roughly 44,000 clones, around 69% of them seen only once. The V gene is TRBV6-5, the J gene TRBJ2-7; 7 bases are a match to TRBD1. The sequence was collected from a human donor with non-small cell lung cancer who had stable disease on radiotherapy plus ipilimumab. The source was peripheral blood, collected from a patient treated with radiotherapy plus ipilimumab. As DNA, the CDR3 is TGTGCCAGCAGTAGCCGGGACAGAACCTACGAGCAGTACTTC. Its protein is CASSSRDRTYEQYF.